Listed here are 3 T cell receptor beta chains from one sample, sequenced in a study of shared clonotypes between healthy human individuals. Generated by immunoSEQ multiplex PCR, the TCRdb table keeps only in-frame clones and is missing some. The data show about 2.4 million clones, roughly 93% seen once. The sequenced sample was naive CD4+ T cells from PBMCs. The subset denotes: CD45RA+ positively selected. The receptors shown here come from a man younger than 35 in good health. Some clones in this sample may be carry-over from other donors' samples.

The J gene is TRBJ2-7, the V gene TRBV7-8, with D possibly TRBD1 on 5 matching bases. CDR1 is SGHVS and CDR2 is FQNEAQ in the germline V gene. The CDR3 totals 14 residues. The V and J ends lost 1 base and 2 bases respectively, with 9 bases between them. CDR3 DNA: TGTGCCAGCAGCTTAGGGACAACGCCCTACGAGCAGTACTTC. Its protein product is CASSLGTTPYEQYF.

The CDR3 nucleotides read TGTGCCAGCAGCTCCGGACTAGTAGTTGATACGCAGTATTTT. It specifies CASSSGLVVDTQYF. This chain uses TRBV11-2 with TRBJ2-3; 7 bases are shared with TRBD2. The CDR3 runs 14 residues. Germline CDR1 reads SGHAT; CDR2 reads FQNNGV. After removal of 4 bases from V and 6 bases from J, the junction contained 7 bases not matched to a gene.

The rearrangement uses TRBV28 and TRBJ2-7, with 10 bases aligning to TRBD1. The CDR3 runs to 14 residues. The germline V gene encodes CDR1 MDHEN and CDR2 SYDVKM. Trimming at V came to 5 bases and at J to 5 bases, leaving 6 bases not matched to a gene. For the CDR3, the DNA is TGTGCCAGCAGTCAACCGGGACAGGGGAACGAGCAGTACTTC. Its protein product is CASSQPGQGNEQYF.